Presented here are 12 T cell receptor beta chains from one specimen sequenced in a study of T cells in narcolepsy. Only in-frame clones appear in the TCRdb table, and some are missing; sequencing was by immunoSEQ multiplex PCR. The table has 30,000 to 45,000 clones, around 85% seen once. The sample taken for sequencing was CD45RA- memory CD4+ T cells from PBMCs. These receptor sequences come from a human donor with narcolepsy.

This rearrangement joins TRBV7-8 to TRBJ2-7; tentatively, D is TRBD1 (5 bases). The CDR3 length is 16 residues. Germline lookup yields CDR1 SGHVS and CDR2 FQNEAQ. Trimming cost V 0 bases and J 3 bases, with 15 bases left between them. The DNA for the CDR3 is TGTGCCAGCAGCTTAGCGGGGCGGAATAGCCTCTACGAGCAGTACTTC. It encodes CASSLAGRNSLYEQYF.

The genes are TRBV7-8 and TRBJ1-2, with 9 positions matching TRBD1. The CDR3 has 14 amino acids. The germline CDR1 and CDR2 sequences are SGHVS and FQNEAQ. V lost 5 bases and J lost 6; bases outside the gene matches: 7. CDR3 sequence (DNA): TGTGCCAGCAGCAAGCGGGACAGGGCGGATGGCTACACCTTC. It specifies CASSKRDRADGYTF.

CDR3 nucleotides: TGTGCCAGCACTCACCCTGGGACAGGGGAAGCTTTCTTT. As protein: CASTHPGTGEAFF. This chain connects TRBV6-5 to TRBJ1-1, with 9 nucleotides matching TRBD1. Germline assignment: CDR1 MNHEY and CDR2 SVGAGI. CDR3 length: 13 residues. Trimming took 7 bases from V and 8 from J; bases not matched to a gene: 8.

The chain links TRBV5-4 to TRBJ1-5; tentatively, D is TRBD1 (5 bases). The CDR3 runs to 15 residues. The V and J ends lost 4 bases and 1 base respectively, with 12 bases between them. Germline CDR1 is SGHNT and CDR2 is YYREEE (reference sequence). CDR3 sequence (DNA): TGTGCCAGCAGCCGGGACGGCCGGAGCAATCAGCCCCAGCATTTT. This encodes CASSRDGRSNQPQHF.

This clone appeared a single time. The chain recombines TRBV4-3 with TRBJ1-5; 7 nucleotides match TRBD1. The CDR3 consists of 15 residues. V shed 3 bases, J shed 5 bases, and the junction held 7 bases outside the gene matches. The germline V gene encodes CDR1 LGHNA and CDR2 YSLEER. The CDR3 spells CASSQDRQGYQPQHF. As DNA, the CDR3 is TGCGCCAGCAGCCAGGATCGACAGGGTTATCAGCCCCAGCATTTT.

Comments on this clone: The sample has other DNA sequences that encode this CDR3 too. V and J are TRBV5-1 and TRBJ2-4; TRBD1 agrees at 7 bases. The V segment lost 0 bases and the J segment 0 bases; nucleotides outside the gene matches: 6. CDR1 and CDR2 from the germline V gene are SGHRS and YFSETQ. The CDR3 sequence is 17 residues long. The CDR3 is CASSLGGTDLAKNIQYF. The CDR3 DNA sequence: TGCGCCAGCAGCTTGGGAGGGACAGACCTAGCCAAAAACATTCAGTACTTC.

The V and J genes are TRBV10-3 and TRBJ1-1; TRBD1 matches 7 bases. Germline CDR1 and CDR2: ENHRY and SYGVKD. The junction had 11 bases not matched to a gene; V was cut back by 7 bases and J by 6 bases. This CDR3 has 14 residues. In DNA, the CDR3 is TGTGCCATCAACAACGACAGGGTAGGCCCTGAAGCTTTCTTT. Translating it yields CAINNDRVGPEAFF.

The chain links TRBV7-9 to TRBJ1-2, with TRBD1 as a possible D gene (6 bases). V lost 5 bases and J 4 bases, leaving 8 bases between the germline ends. CDR1 and CDR2 from the germline V gene are SEHNR and FQNEAQ (reference sequence). The CDR3 has 12 amino acids. The CDR3 is CASSRQAYGYTF. CDR3 DNA: TGTGCCAGCAGCCGACAGGCCTATGGCTACACCTTC.

This rearrangement joins TRBV2 to TRBJ1-4, with D perhaps TRBD1 (6 bases). Germline V gene lookup returns CDR1 SNHLY and CDR2 FYNNEI. V lost 4 bases to trimming and J lost 2 bases, with 11 bases between them. This CDR3 has 15 residues. CDR3 loop: CASSGTASTNEKLFF. The CDR3 DNA sequence: TGTGCCAGCAGTGGGACAGCTTCTACTAATGAAAAACTGTTTTTT.

This clone showed up just a few times. This sequence joins TRBV21-1 and TRBJ2-6; the table's D call of TRBD1 was not tested on the DNA. TRBV21-1 is tagged as a pseudogene. The CDR3 consists of 16 residues. CDR3 sequence: CASSTRHCSGANVLTF. CDR3 nucleotides: TGTGCCAGCAGCACCCGACACTGCTCTGGGGCCAACGTCCTGACTTTC.

V gene TRBV27 combines with J gene TRBJ2-1; TRBD2 agrees at 9 bases. This CDR3 is built from 14 residues. The germline gives CDR1 MNHEY, CDR2 SMNVEV (reference sequence). Germline trimming cut 8 bases from V and 4 bases from J; bases unmatched to any gene: 6. The CDR3 coding sequence is TGTGCCAGCCGCCCGGGACTAGCTTACAATGAGCAGTTCTTC. Translated, it gives CASRPGLAYNEQFF.

CDR3 bases: TGTGCCTGGGCATCCCGGGACGGGATAATATACTTC. Amino acids: CAWASRDGIIYF. This sequence joins TRBV30 and TRBJ2-7; tentatively, D is TRBD1 or TRBD2 (5 bases each). CDR1 GTSNPN and CDR2 SVGIG come from the germline V gene (reference sequence). The CDR3 extends over 12 amino acids. With 5 bases removed from V and 13 bases from J, the gap between germline ends came to 21 bases. Supplemented by reference TRBV30 and TRBJ2-7, the full variable domain reads SQTIHQWPATLVQPVGSPLSLECTVEGTSNPNLYWYRQAAGRGLQLLFYSVGIGQISSEVPQNLSASRPQDRQFILSSKKLLLSDSGFYLCAWASRDGIIYFGPGTRLTVT.